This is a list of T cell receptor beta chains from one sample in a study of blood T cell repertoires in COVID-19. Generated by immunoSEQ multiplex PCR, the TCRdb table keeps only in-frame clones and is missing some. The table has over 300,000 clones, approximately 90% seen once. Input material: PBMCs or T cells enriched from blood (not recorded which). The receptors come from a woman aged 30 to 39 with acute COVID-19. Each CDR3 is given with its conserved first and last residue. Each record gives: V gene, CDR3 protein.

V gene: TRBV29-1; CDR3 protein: CSVRTGNTEAFF
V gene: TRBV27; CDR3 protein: CASSLSQGARNEQFF
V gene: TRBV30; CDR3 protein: CAWRSPGTNNQPQHF
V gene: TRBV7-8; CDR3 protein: CASSLVTGLNSPLHF
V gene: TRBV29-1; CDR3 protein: CSVVRAGGTAEAFF
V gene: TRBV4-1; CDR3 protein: CASSQVSLLSPQHF
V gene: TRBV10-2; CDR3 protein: CASSVGGKETQYF
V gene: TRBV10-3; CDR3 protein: CAISDRSSGGYEQYF
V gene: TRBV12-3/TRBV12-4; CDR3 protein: CASSLGGPGEAFF
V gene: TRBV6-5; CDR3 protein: CASSPRVLAYEQYF
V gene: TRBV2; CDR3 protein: CASSALRDRSYEQYF
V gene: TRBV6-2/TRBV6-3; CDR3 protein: CASSPGTIFTEAFF
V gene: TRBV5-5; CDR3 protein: CASSSRTGEGSGANVLTF
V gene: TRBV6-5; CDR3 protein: CASSPNPGTTTEAFF
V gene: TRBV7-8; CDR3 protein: CASSLSGGASDTQYF
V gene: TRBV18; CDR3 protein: CASSPPTYNEQFF
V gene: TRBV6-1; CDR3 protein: CASSVGLAVASYEQYF
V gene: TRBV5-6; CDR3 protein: CASSFRLAGGSYNEQFF
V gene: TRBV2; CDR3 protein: CASTRQGKRAYEQYF
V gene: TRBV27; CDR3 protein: CASSSDSQPGQKGYGYTF
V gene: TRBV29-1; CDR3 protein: CSASGLAVYNEQFF
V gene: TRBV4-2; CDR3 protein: CASSQVTGTVSYEQYF
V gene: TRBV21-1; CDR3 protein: CASSSRGLAGQYYGTQYF